These T cell receptor beta chains were read from a single sample in a study of T cells in narcolepsy. Profiled with immunoSEQ multiplex PCR; TCRdb holds only in-frame clones, not every one. Of roughly 40,000 clones in the sample, around 82% were seen once. Sequencing was carried out using CD45RA- memory CD4+ T cells from PBMCs. The receptors stem from a human donor with narcolepsy. Both conserved end residues are part of each CDR3. The D gene is left open where the match is weak. Rows may omit the clone size; those that give it use once, few, many or a size class.

TRBD2 | NA | TRBJ2-3 | TRBV2 | CASSASGALTDTQYF | TGTGCCAGCAGTGCTAGCGGGGCGCTCACAGATACGCAGTATTTT
TRBD1 | NA | TRBJ1-1 | TRBV11-3 | CASSRPDRLNTEAFF | TGTGCCAGCAGCCGTCCGGACAGGTTGAACACTGAAGCTTTCTTT
NA | NA | TRBJ1-4 | TRBV19 | CASSKDYNEKLFF | TGTGCCAGTAGTAAGGACTATAATGAAAAACTGTTTTTT
NA | NA | TRBJ2-7 | TRBV5-1 | CASSLAGGGDEQYF | TGCGCCAGCAGCTTGGCCGGAGGGGGCGACGAGCAGTACTTC
NA | NA | TRBJ1-5 | TRBV30 | CAWSVPRGYGRQPQHF | TGTGCCTGGAGTGTACCAAGAGGGTATGGACGTCAGCCCCAGCATTTT
NA | NA | TRBJ1-6 | TRBV9 | CASSPRTDNSPLHF | TGTGCCAGCAGCCCCCGGACCGATAATTCACCCCTCCACTTT
NA | NA | TRBJ1-1 | TRBV4-1 | CASSREHLNTEAFF | TGCGCCAGCAGCCGAGAACATTTGAACACTGAAGCTTTCTTT
NA | NA | TRBJ1-2 | TRBV19 | CASSTLADTHGYTF | TGTGCCAGTAGTACCCTGGCAGACACGCATGGCTACACCTTC
NA | NA | TRBJ2-1 | TRBV19 | CASSIPGTNEQFF | TGTGCCAGTAGTATACCAGGGACAAATGAGCAGTTCTTC
NA | NA | TRBJ2-7 | TRBV10-3 | CAISELGEQYF | TGTGCCATCAGTGAATTGGGAGAGCAGTACTTC
NA | NA | TRBJ1-1 | TRBV7-9 | CASSLAQVNTEAFF | TGTGCCAGCAGCTTAGCCCAGGTGAACACTGAAGCTTTCTTT
NA | NA | TRBJ2-5 | TRBV29-1 | CSVEKSFQETQYF | TGCAGCGTTGAGAAGTCGTTCCAAGAGACCCAGTACTTC
NA | NA | TRBJ1-3 | TRBV6-4 | CASHTGTPPGNTIYF | TGTGCCAGTCATACGGGCACCCCTCCTGGAAACACCATATATTTT
NA | once | TRBJ1-2 | TRBV7-6 | CASSPPGVYGYTF | TGTGCCAGCAGCCCACCAGGGGTCTATGGCTACACCTTC
NA | NA | TRBJ2-2 | TRBV6-4 | CASTGAPGTGELFF | TGTGCCAGCACCGGGGCGCCTGGGACCGGGGAGCTGTTTTTT
NA | NA | TRBJ2-7 | TRBV18 | CASSKAGNSYEQYF | TGTGCCAGCTCTAAGGCGGGCAACTCCTACGAGCAGTACTTC
NA | NA | TRBJ2-1 | TRBV7-2 | CASSLANEQFF | TGTGCCAGCAGCTTAGCGAATGAGCAGTTCTTC
NA | once | TRBJ2-7 | TRBV11-2 | CASSFEGNEQYF | TGTGCCAGCAGCTTCGAGGGGAACGAGCAGTACTTC
TRBD1 | few | TRBJ2-1 | TRBV5-1 | CASSITGESYNEQFF | TGCGCCAGCAGCATTACAGGGGAATCCTACAATGAGCAGTTCTTC
NA | NA | TRBJ1-4 | TRBV30 | CAWSTKPGGEKLFF | TGTGCCTGGAGTACTAAACCCGGCGGTGAAAAACTGTTTTTT
TRBD1 | NA | TRBJ1-1 | TRBV19 | CASDLRGRGETEAFF | TGTGCCAGTGACCTCAGGGGGCGAGGGGAAACTGAAGCTTTCTTT
NA | NA | TRBJ2-3 | TRBV6-1 | CASSEIGVWDSADTQYF | TGTGCCAGCAGTGAAATCGGGGTGTGGGATAGTGCAGATACGCAGTATTTT
NA | NA | TRBJ1-4 | TRBV4-2 | CASSPSLGTNEKLFF | TGTGCCAGCAGCCCTTCCCTCGGAACTAATGAAAAACTGTTTTTT
TRBD1 | NA | TRBJ2-7 | TRBV6-5 | CASSYWDRSYEQYF | TGTGCCAGCAGTTACTGGGACAGATCCTACGAGCAGTACTTC
NA | NA | TRBJ1-6 | TRBV19 | CASRINPGNLYSPLHF | TGTGCCAGTAGGATTAATCCTGGCAACCTATATTCACCCCTCCACTTT
TRBD1 | once | TRBJ2-2 | TRBV23-1 | CASSRLDRANTGELFF | TGCGCCAGCAGTCGCCTGGACAGGGCGAACACCGGGGAGCTGTTTTTT
NA | NA | TRBJ1-1 | TRBV20-1 | CSARETAQAFF | TGCAGTGCTAGAGAAACAGCCCAAGCTTTCTTT